The 8 T cell receptor beta chains below all came from one sample that was sequenced in a study of T cell changes during pregnancy in multiple sclerosis. Data came from immunoSEQ multiplex PCR; TCRdb stores just in-frame clones and leaves some out. The profile shows about 39,000 clones, roughly 84% of them singletons. The material was CD8+ T cells from peripheral blood mononuclear cells, obtained in the first trimester of pregnancy. The receptors shown here come from a female donor with multiple sclerosis, enrolled in a pregnancy study.

J is TRBJ2-5 and V is TRBV5-1; weak D call: TRBD2 (6 bases). The CDR3 covers 14 residues. Germline V CDR1 and CDR2: SGHRS, YFSETQ. V was cut by 0 bases and J by 5 bases, with 11 bases left in between. CDR3 sequence: CASSLGLESETQYF. DNA of the CDR3: TGCGCCAGCAGCTTGGGACTAGAGAGTGAGACCCAGTACTTC.

This clone was observed a few times. J is TRBJ2-1 and V is TRBV4-3, with D maybe TRBD2 (7 bases). The CDR3 is 16 residues long. Per germline, CDR1 LGHNA and CDR2 YSLEER. The ends were cut back, 0 bases at V and 7 bases at J, with 16 bases in the middle. The CDR3 reads CASSQDMAGAPNEQFF. CDR3 DNA: TGCGCCAGCAGCCAAGACATGGCGGGGGCCCCTAATGAGCAGTTCTTC.

This clone was recorded a few times. The V gene is TRBV29-1, the J gene TRBJ1-1; TRBD1 might be the D (5 bases). The V end lost 5 bases, the J end lost 7 bases, and 11 bases lay between the germline ends. The CDR3 contains 11 residues. Germline CDR1 and CDR2: SQVTM and ANQGSEA. CDR3 bases: TGCAGCGTTATGGGGGGTATTGAAGCTTTCTTT. It translates to CSVMGGIEAFF.

The chain joins TRBV9 to TRBJ1-1; D is unresolved. This CDR3 comprises 16 residues. Per the germline V gene, CDR1 is SGDLS and CDR2 is YYNGEE. V was pared by 4 bases and J by 0 bases, with 16 bases between. The CDR3 loop is CASSPSVKTVNTEAFF. The CDR3, as DNA: TGTGCCAGCAGCCCAAGCGTGAAAACTGTGAACACTGAAGCTTTCTTT.

V gene TRBV27 combines with J gene TRBJ2-7; 9 nucleotides align to TRBD2. Germline V gives CDR1 MNHEY, CDR2 SMNVEV (reference sequence). Germline trimming cut 5 bases from V and 2 bases from J; bases unmatched to any gene: 7. There are 15 residues in the CDR3. The CDR3 is CASSPLAGRTYEQYF. The CDR3, as DNA: TGTGCCAGCAGTCCGCTAGCGGGGCGGACCTACGAGCAGTACTTC.

The chain couples TRBV4-1 to TRBJ2-1; 7 nucleotides align to TRBD2. Losses at the gene ends were 5 bases for V and 4 bases for J; bases not matched to a gene: 11. This CDR3 has 16 residues. Germline assignment: CDR1 MGHRA and CDR2 YSYEKL. The CDR3 DNA follows: TGCGCCAGCAGCTCCCCCGGGACTACCATTTACAATGAGCAGTTCTTC. Translated: CASSSPGTTIYNEQFF.

The gene calls are TRBV6-4 and TRBJ2-1; 11 nucleotides match TRBD1. The length of the CDR3 is 14 residues. Germline V lookup: CDR1 MRHNA, CDR2 SNTAGT. V lost 8 bases to trimming and J lost 3 bases; unmatched junction nucleotides: 3. CDR3 coding DNA: TGTGCCAGCGGGGACAGGGGGGACTACAATGAGCAGTTCTTC. This translates into CASGDRGDYNEQFF.

The chain recombines TRBV4-3 with TRBJ2-7, with TRBD2 as a possible D gene (6 bases). V lost 0 bases and J 3 bases, leaving 9 bases between the germline ends. Germline lookup yields CDR1 LGHNA and CDR2 YSLEER. The CDR3 is 14 amino acids. The CDR3 DNA is TGCGCCAGCAGCCAAGAATCGGGGGACTACGAGCAGTACTTC. Protein: CASSQESGDYEQYF.